This is a list of T cell receptor beta chains from one sample in a study of T cell changes during pregnancy in multiple sclerosis. TCRdb's table, derived via immunoSEQ multiplex PCR, lists solely in-frame clones and lacks some. The sample includes around 80,000 clones, about 92% seen only once; the top ten take 2.6%. The source was peripheral blood, collected before pregnancy. These receptors all stem from a female donor with multiple sclerosis, enrolled in a pregnancy study. The CDR3 runs from the conserved cysteine through the conserved F or W. A D gene is named only where the DNA matches it firmly. Clone size is given for some rows only: seen once, a few or many times, or a class if the clone is expanded.

TRBD2,NA,TRBJ2-7,TRBV11-2,TGTGCCAGCAGCCTGGGGACTAGCGGGAGTAGGGAGCAGTACTTC,CASSLGTSGSREQYF
NA,NA,TRBJ2-7,TRBV14,TGTGCCAGCAGCCATGGGGGGAACGAGCAGTACTTC,CASSHGGNEQYF
NA,NA,TRBJ1-4,TRBV5-1,TGCGCCAGCAGCTTGACAGGGACTAATGAAAAACTGTTTTTT,CASSLTGTNEKLFF
TRBD2,NA,TRBJ2-2,TRBV10-3,TGTGCCATCAGTCTATCGGCGGGAGGGGAGGCCGGGGAGCTGTTTTTT,CAISLSAGGEAGELFF
TRBD2,NA,TRBJ2-1,TRBV7-3,TGTGCCAGCAGCTCGGCCGGGACTAGCGGTTACAATGAGCAGTTCTTC,CASSSAGTSGYNEQFF
TRBD1,NA,TRBJ2-2,TRBV9,TGTGCCAGCAGCGATCGGGACAGCAACACCGGGGAGCTGTTTTTT,CASSDRDSNTGELFF
NA,once,TRBJ2-2,TRBV6-6,TGTGCCAGCATGGCCACCGGGGAGCTGTTTTTT,CASMATGELFF
NA,NA,TRBJ1-1,TRBV6-4,TGTGCCAGCAGACCAATTGGGTGGGAGGATGAAGCTTTCTTT,CASRPIGWEDEAFF
NA,once,TRBJ2-1,TRBV5-4,TGTGCCAGCAGCCTGGGACAAGGAGGAGGATACAATGAGCAGTTCTTC,CASSLGQGGGYNEQFF
NA,once,TRBJ1-2,TRBV6-1,TGTGCCAGCATGGCCCGGGGAGGCTACACCTTC,CASMARGGYTF
NA,NA,TRBJ2-7,TRBV10-3,TGTGCCATCAGTGAGGTTGGGGGCGACGAGCAGTACTTC,CAISEVGGDEQYF
TRBD2,NA,TRBJ2-5,TRBV18,TGTGCCAGCTCACCTCCGGGACTATCAGTCCAAGAGACCCAGTACTTC,CASSPPGLSVQETQYF
NA,NA,TRBJ2-7,TRBV7-2,TGTGCCAGCAGCTCGCGATTAGCATACGAGCAGTACTTC,CASSSRLAYEQYF
TRBD2,NA,TRBJ2-1,TRBV5-1,TGCGCCAGCAGCTTGGTGTTAGCGGGGGCCTACAATGAGCAGTTCTTC,CASSLVLAGAYNEQFF
NA,once,TRBJ2-1,TRBV19,TGTGCCAGTAGTCCCCCCAGGGGCCGGGACAATGAGCAGTTCTTC,CASSPPRGRDNEQFF
NA,NA,TRBJ1-1,TRBV2,TGTGCCAGCAGTGAAGAGGGGACAACCGAGAACACTGAAGCTTTCTTT,CASSEEGTTENTEAFF
NA,NA,TRBJ1-5,TRBV28,TGTGCCAGCAGTTTAGCTCAGGGGCAGCCCCAGCATTTT,CASSLAQGQPQHF
NA,NA,TRBJ1-5,TRBV30,TGTGCCTGGAGTGGGGGCCGCAATCAGCCCCAGCATTTT,CAWSGGRNQPQHF
NA,NA,TRBJ2-1,TRBV2,TGTGCCAGCAGTGCTGTCAGGGGGAGGAATGAGCAGTTCTTC,CASSAVRGRNEQFF
NA,NA,TRBJ2-7,TRBV27,TGTGCCAGCAGTCCAACTACAGGCGACCCCTACGAGCAGTACTTC,CASSPTTGDPYEQYF
TRBD1,NA,TRBJ1-1,TRBV19,TGTGCCAGTAGTACGGGGACAGGGAACACTGAAGCTTTCTTT,CASSTGTGNTEAFF
TRBD1,NA,TRBJ1-5,TRBV28,TGTGCCTCGGGACAGGGGAATCAGCCCCAGCATTTT,CASGQGNQPQHF
NA,NA,TRBJ1-2,TRBV28,TGTGCCAGCAAAGTAAGGCAGGGGAATGGCTACACCTTC,CASKVRQGNGYTF
NA,NA,TRBJ2-1,TRBV29-1,TGCAGCGTTGGACTCGGGAGCCACAATGAGCAGTTCTTC,CSVGLGSHNEQFF
NA,NA,TRBJ2-7,TRBV6-6,TGTGCCAGCCAGGGGACCTCGCTACACGAGCAGTACTTC,CASQGTSLHEQYF
NA,NA,TRBJ2-1,TRBV19,TGTGCCAGTAGTCCCGGGGGAGCGGTCTTGTACAATGAGCAGTTCTTC,CASSPGGAVLYNEQFF
TRBD1,NA,TRBJ2-7,TRBV7-8,TGTGCCAGCAGCCGCGGCAGGGGGTCCTACGAGCAGTACTTC,CASSRGRGSYEQYF
TRBD1,NA,TRBJ2-7,TRBV10-3,TGTGCCACCACCCGGACAGGGGACTACGAGCAGTACTTC,CATTRTGDYEQYF
TRBD2,NA,TRBJ2-1,TRBV13,TGTGCCAGCAGGGGGACCGGGACTAGGGGGGTGGACGAGCAGTTCTTC,CASRGTGTRGVDEQFF
TRBD2,NA,TRBJ2-7,TRBV19,TGTGCCAGTAGTATCGGGACTAGCGGATCCTACGAGCAGTACTTC,CASSIGTSGSYEQYF
NA,NA,TRBJ2-1,TRBV7-9,TGTGCCAGCAGCTTAGAAATCGGTTACAATGAGCAGTTCTTC,CASSLEIGYNEQFF
TRBD2,NA,TRBJ2-1,TRBV28,TGTGCCAGCAGTTTTGCGGGTCGGGGACTAGTCGAGCAGTTCTTC,CASSFAGRGLVEQFF
TRBD2,NA,TRBJ2-7,TRBV27,TGTGCCAGCAGGTGGACTAGCTCAGACTACGAGCAGTACTTC,CASRWTSSDYEQYF
NA,NA,TRBJ1-5,TRBV6-1,TGTGCCTGTGAGACTGTTAGCAATCAGCCCCAGCATTTT,CACETVSNQPQHF
TRBD1,few,TRBJ2-7,TRBV7-9,TGTGCCAGCAGCTTATCCCGGACAGGGGGGCGAGACGAGCAGTACTTC,CASSLSRTGGRDEQYF
TRBD2,NA,TRBJ2-1,TRBV28,TGTGCCAGCCGAGGACTAGCCCTATACAATGAGCAGTTCTTC,CASRGLALYNEQFF
TRBD2,NA,TRBJ2-1,TRBV27,TGTGCCAGCCCCGCGGGACTAGCGGGAGGGTCGCAGTTCTTC,CASPAGLAGGSQFF
TRBD2,NA,TRBJ2-7,TRBV30,TGTGCCTGGAGTGTTCGCCCTAGCGGGAGGAGGGCCCACGAGCAGTACTTC,CAWSVRPSGRRAHEQYF
NA,NA,TRBJ1-1,TRBV7-8,TGTGCCAGCAGCTTTGGGCGGAACACTGAAGCTTTCTTT,CASSFGRNTEAFF
TRBD1,NA,TRBJ2-1,TRBV29-1,TGCAGCGTTGCTCGCTATGGGGACAGAGCCTACAATGAGCAGTTCTTC,CSVARYGDRAYNEQFF
NA,NA,TRBJ2-7,TRBV28,TGTGCCAGCAGTCTTGCGACAGGACTAGTGTACGAGCAGTACTTC,CASSLATGLVYEQYF